This T cell receptor (beta chain) was obtained from a study of cytomegalovirus exposure and HLA in healthy donors. Broader study findings: Cytomegalovirus-associated status was assigned to fewer than 200 TCR beta chains.

This table comes from immunoSEQ multiplex PCR, and its TCRdb copy is limited to in-frame clones, with some not included. Counted here are 90,000 to 110,000 clones, approximately 91% occurring once; the ten biggest clones make up about 2%. V lost 4 bases, J lost 1 base, and 7 bases lay in between. This CDR3 has 13 amino acids. CDR1 and CDR2 from the germline V gene are SGHAT and FQNNGV. For this clone: Its antigen is still unknown.

The sequence was obtained from a woman under 30 in good health and CMV-seronegative. The sequencing sample was made of PBMCs. The V and J genes are TRBV11-2 and TRBJ1-1; maybe TRBD1 (5 bases). The CDR3 spells CASSSQGNTEAFF. DNA for the CDR3: TGTGCCAGCAGCTCCCAGGGGAACACTGAAGCTTTCTTT.